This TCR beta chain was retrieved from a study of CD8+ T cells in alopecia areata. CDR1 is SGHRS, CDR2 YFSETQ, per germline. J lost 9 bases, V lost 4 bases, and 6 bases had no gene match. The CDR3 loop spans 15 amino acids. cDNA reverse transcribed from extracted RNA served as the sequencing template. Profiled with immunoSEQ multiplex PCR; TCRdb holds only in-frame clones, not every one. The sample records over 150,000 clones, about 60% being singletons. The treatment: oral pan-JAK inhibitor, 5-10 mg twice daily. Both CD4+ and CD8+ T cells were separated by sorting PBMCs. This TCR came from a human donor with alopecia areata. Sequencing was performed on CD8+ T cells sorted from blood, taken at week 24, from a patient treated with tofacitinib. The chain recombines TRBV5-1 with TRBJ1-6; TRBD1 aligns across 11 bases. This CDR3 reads CASSEAGTGGSPLHF. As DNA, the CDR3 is TGCGCCAGCAGCGAAGCCGGGACAGGGGGTTCACCCCTCCACTTT.